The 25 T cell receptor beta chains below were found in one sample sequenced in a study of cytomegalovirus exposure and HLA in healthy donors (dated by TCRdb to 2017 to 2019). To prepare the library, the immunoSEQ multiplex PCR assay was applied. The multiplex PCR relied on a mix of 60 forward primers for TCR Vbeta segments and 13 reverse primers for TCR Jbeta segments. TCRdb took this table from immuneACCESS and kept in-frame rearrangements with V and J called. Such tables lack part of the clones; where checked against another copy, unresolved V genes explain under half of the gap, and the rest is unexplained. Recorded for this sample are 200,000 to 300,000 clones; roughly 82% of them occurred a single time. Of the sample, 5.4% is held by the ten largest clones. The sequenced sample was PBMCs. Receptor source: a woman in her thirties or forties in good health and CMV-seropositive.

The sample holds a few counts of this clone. CDR3 loop: CASSLSEQGHGELFF. The DNA for the CDR3 is TGTGCCAGCAGCTTATCCGAACAGGGACACGGGGAGCTGTTTTTT. This chain connects TRBV7-9 to TRBJ2-2; D possibly corresponds to TRBD1 (6 bases). V lost 2 bases to trimming and J lost 7 bases, with 14 bases between them. CDR3 size: 15 residues. CDR1 and CDR2 (germline): SEHNR, FQNEAQ (reference sequence).

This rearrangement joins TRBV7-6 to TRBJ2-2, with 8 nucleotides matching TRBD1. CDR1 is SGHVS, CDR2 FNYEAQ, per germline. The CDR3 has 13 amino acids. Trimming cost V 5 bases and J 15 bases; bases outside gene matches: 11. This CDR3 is CASSPLAQGAMFF. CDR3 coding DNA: TGTGCCAGCAGCCCCCTGGCCCAGGGGGCTATGTTTTTT. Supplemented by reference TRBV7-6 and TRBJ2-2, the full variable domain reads GAGVSQSPRYKVTKRGQDVALRCDPISGHVSLYWYRQALGQGPEFLTYFNYEAQQDKSGLPNDRFSAERPEGSISTLTIQRTEQRDSAMYRCASSPLAQGAMFFGEGSRLTVL.

CDR3 sequence: CASSPSGGDAGTQYF. Written as DNA, the CDR3 is TGTGCCAGCTCACCGAGCGGGGGGGACGCAGGTACGCAGTATTTT. The chain employs TRBV18 and TRBJ2-3, with 10 bases lining up with TRBD2. Germline V CDR1 and CDR2: KGHSH, LQKENI. Trimming took 3 bases from V and 8 from J; bases not matched to a gene: 8. The length of the CDR3 is 15 residues.

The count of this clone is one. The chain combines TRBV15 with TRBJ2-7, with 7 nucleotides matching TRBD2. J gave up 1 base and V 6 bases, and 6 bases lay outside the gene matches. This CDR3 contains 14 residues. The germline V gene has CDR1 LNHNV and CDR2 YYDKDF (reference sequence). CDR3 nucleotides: TGTGCCACCAGGGGCGGCGGGGGATCCTACGAGCAGTACTTC. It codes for CATRGGGGSYEQYF.

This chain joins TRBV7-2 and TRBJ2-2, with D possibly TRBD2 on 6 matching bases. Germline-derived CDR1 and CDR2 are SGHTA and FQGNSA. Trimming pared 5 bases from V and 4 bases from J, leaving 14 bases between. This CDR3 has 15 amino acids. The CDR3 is CASSPGEGTTGELFF. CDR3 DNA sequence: TGTGCCAGCAGCCCGGGAGAGGGTACCACCGGGGAGCTGTTTTTT.

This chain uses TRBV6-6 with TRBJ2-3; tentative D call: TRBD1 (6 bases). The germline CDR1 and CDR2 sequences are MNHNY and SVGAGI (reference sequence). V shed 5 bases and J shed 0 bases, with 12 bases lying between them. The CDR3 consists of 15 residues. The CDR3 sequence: CASSLSTGSTDTQYF. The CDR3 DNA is TGTGCCAGCAGTCTCAGCACAGGGAGCACAGATACGCAGTATTTT.

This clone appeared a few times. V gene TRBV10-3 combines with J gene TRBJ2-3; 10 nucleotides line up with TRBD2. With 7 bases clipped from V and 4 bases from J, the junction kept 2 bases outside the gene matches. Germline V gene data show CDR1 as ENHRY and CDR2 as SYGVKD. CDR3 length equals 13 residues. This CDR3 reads CAIKGTSADTQYF. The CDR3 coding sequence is TGTGCCATCAAGGGGACTAGCGCAGATACGCAGTATTTT.

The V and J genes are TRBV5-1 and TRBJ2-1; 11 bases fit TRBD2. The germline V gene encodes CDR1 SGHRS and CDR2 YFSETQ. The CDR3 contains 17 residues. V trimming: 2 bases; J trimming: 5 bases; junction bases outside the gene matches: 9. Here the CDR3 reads CASSLTGLAGGHNEQFF. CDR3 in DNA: TGCGCCAGCAGCTTAACTGGACTAGCGGGTGGACACAATGAGCAGTTCTTC.

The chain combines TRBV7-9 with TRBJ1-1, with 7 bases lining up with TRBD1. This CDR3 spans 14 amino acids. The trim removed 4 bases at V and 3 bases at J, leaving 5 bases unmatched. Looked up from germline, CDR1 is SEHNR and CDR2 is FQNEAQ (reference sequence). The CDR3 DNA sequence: TGTGCCAGCAGCTCCTATGACAGGGACACTGAAGCTTTCTTT. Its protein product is CASSSYDRDTEAFF.

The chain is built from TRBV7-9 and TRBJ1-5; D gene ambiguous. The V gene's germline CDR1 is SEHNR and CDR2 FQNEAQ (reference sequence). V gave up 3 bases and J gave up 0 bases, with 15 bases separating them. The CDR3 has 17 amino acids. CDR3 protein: CASSFVRSGISNQPQHF. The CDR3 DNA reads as TGTGCCAGCAGCTTTGTACGCTCCGGGATTAGCAATCAGCCCCAGCATTTT.

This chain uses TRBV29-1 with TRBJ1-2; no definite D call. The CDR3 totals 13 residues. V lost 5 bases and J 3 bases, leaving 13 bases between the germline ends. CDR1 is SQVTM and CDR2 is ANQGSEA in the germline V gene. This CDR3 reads CSVTPLYYYGYTF. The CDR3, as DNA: TGCAGCGTTACTCCGCTCTATTACTATGGCTACACCTTC.

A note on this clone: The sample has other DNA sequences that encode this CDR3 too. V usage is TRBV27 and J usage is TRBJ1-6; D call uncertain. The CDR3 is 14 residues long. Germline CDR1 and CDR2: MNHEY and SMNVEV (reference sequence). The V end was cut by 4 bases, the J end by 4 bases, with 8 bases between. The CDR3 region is CASSWALYNSPLHF. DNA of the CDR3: TGTGCCAGCAGTTGGGCCTTGTATAATTCACCCCTCCACTTT.

CDR3 bases: TGTGCCAGCAGCGCTGGGACTAGCGGGAGTCTGTTAGATACGCAGTATTTT. Protein: CASSAGTSGSLLDTQYF. V is TRBV9 and J is TRBJ2-3; 14 positions match TRBD2. The germline gives CDR1 SGDLS, CDR2 YYNGEE. V shed 3 bases, J shed 5 bases, and the junction held 8 bases outside the gene matches. This CDR3 comprises 17 residues.

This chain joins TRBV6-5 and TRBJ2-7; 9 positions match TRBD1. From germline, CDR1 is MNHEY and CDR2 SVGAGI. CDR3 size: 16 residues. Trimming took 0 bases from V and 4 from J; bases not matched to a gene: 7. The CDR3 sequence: CASSYSKDRGAYEQYF. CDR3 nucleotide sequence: TGTGCCAGCAGTTACTCGAAGGACAGGGGTGCTTACGAGCAGTACTTC.

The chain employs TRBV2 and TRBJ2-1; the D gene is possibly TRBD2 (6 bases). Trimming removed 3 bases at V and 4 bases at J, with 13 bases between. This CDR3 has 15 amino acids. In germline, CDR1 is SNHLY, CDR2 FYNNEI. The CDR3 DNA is TGTGCCAGCAGTGAGGGGGACTCCCGGTACAATGAGCAGTTCTTC. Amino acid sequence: CASSEGDSRYNEQFF.

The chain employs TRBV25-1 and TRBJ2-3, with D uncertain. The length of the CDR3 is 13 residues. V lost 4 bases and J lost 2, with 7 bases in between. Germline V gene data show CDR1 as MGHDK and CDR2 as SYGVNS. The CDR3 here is CASSARVTDTQYF. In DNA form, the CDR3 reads TGTGCCAGCAGTGCCCGGGTCACAGATACGCAGTATTTT.

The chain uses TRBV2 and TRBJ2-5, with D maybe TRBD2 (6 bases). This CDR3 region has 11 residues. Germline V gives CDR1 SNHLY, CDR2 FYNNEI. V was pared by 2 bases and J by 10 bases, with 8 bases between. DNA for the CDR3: TGTGCCAGCAGTGAAAGGAGGGGCCAGTACTTC. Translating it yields CASSERRGQYF. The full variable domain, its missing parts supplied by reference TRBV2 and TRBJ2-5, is EPEVTQTPSHQVTQMGQEVILRCVPISNHLYFYWYRQILGQKVEFLVSFYNNEISEKSEIFDDQFSVERPDGSNFTLKIRSTKLEDSAMYFCASSERRGQYFGPGTRLLVL.

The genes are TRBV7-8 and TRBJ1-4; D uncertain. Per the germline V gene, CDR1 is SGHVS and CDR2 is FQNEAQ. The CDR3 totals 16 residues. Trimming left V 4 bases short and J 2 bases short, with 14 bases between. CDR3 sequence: CASSSAGIPTNEKLFF. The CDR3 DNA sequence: TGTGCCAGCAGCTCCGCGGGGATCCCCACTAATGAAAAACTGTTTTTT.

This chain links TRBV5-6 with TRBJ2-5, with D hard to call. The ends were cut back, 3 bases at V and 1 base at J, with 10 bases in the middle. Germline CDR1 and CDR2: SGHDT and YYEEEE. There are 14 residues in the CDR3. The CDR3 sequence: CASSSSRVQETQYF. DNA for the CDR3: TGTGCCAGCAGCTCGAGTAGAGTCCAAGAGACCCAGTACTTC.

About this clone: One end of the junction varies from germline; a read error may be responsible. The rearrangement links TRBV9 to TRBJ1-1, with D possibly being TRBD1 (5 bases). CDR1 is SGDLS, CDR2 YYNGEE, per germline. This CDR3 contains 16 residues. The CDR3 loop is CAGSVSLGQPNTEAFF. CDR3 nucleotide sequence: TGTGCCGGCAGCGTTTCTCTAGGACAACCGAACACTGAAGCTTTCTTT.

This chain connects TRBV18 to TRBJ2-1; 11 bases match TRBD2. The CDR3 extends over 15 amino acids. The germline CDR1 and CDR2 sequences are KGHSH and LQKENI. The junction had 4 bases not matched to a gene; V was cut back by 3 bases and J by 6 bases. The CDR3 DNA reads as TGTGCCAGCTCACCTAGCGGGAGGGCCCTCAATGAGCAGTTCTTC. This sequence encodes CASSPSGRALNEQFF.

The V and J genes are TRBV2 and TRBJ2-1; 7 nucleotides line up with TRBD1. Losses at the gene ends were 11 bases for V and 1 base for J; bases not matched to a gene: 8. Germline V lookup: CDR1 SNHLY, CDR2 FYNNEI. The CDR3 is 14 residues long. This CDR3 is CAGVAQGSYNEQFF. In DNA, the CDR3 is TGTGCCGGCGTAGCACAGGGGTCCTACAATGAGCAGTTCTTC.

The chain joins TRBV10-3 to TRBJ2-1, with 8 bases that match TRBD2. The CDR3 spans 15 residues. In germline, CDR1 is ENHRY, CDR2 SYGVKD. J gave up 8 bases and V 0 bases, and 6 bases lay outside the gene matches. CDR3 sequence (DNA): TGTGCCATCAGTGAGTCTGGGACTAGGAGCGATGAGCAGTTCTTC. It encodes CAISESGTRSDEQFF.

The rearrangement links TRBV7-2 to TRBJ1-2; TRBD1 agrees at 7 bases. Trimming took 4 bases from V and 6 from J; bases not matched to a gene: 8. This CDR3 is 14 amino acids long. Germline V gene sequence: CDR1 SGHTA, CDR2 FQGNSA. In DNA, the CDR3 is TGTGCCAGCAGCTCATCTCCGACAGGGAATGGCTACACCTTC. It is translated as CASSSSPTGNGYTF.

The CDR3 DNA sequence: TGTGCCAGCAGTCTAATACAGGATTCAATCTCTGGAAACACCATATATTTT. Translated, it gives CASSLIQDSISGNTIYF. This chain joins TRBV28 and TRBJ1-3; possible D gene TRBD1, 5 bases. Germline CDR1 reads MDHEN; CDR2 reads SYDVKM. The CDR3 is made up of 17 amino acids. Trimming shortened V by 5 bases and J by 0 bases, and 17 bases separated the two germline ends.